This T cell receptor beta chain was obtained from a study of human T cells and chemical hapten exposure. At the level of the study: Minor volume differences among pooled libraries chiefly drove per-sample TCR yield variation.

Trimming cost V 0 bases and J 1 base, with 6 bases left between them. Germline V gene sequence: CDR1 LGHDT, CDR2 YNNKEL (reference sequence). This CDR3 region has 14 residues. There are a few counts of this clonotype. Antigen specificity is unknown. Study-level findings and limits: A positive correlation with patch test score was shown by PT1 expanded TCR counts. Controls had significantly fewer large CDR3 similarity clusters than were formed by expanded TCRs.

Time point in this sample: pre-sensitization, week 0. The treatment is: therapeutic diphenylcyclopropenone sensitization with weekly scalp DPC. TCRdb used MiXCR to reprocess the RACE reads, holding one entry per CDR3 protein. The sample holds more than 80,000 distinct CDR3 sequences, around 12% seen once. The sequence was collected from a woman aged 45 to 65 with alopecia areata. Some clones in this sample may be carry-over from other donors' samples. The chain combines TRBV3-1 with TRBJ1-1; D is unresolved. Material: whole blood, obtained in connection with sensitization to the hapten diphenylcyclopropenone (DPC). CDR3 bases: TGTGCCAGCAGCCAAGAAGGGCAGAACACTGAAGCTTTCTTT. Translating it yields CASSQEGQNTEAFF.